A single sample gave rise to the 26 T cell receptor beta chains below, sequenced in a study of shared clonotypes between healthy human individuals. TCRdb's copy holds only in-frame clones and misses some; the assay was immunoSEQ multiplex PCR. This repertoire shows approximately 2.3 million clones, roughly 93% found once; its top ten account for under 0.45%. Sequencing was performed on naive CD4+ T cells from PBMCs. Described subset: CD45RA+ positively selected. All receptors derive from a young man in good health. Some clones in this sample may be carry-over from other donors' samples.

The chain recombines TRBV7-6 with TRBJ1-1; maybe TRBD1 (5 bases). Germline V gene sequence: CDR1 SGHVS, CDR2 FNYEAQ. The CDR3 length is 15 residues. V was shortened by 5 bases and J by 1 base, with 14 bases between the two germline ends. The CDR3 DNA reads TGTGCCAGCAGCCCCGGGGGTTTCGAGAACACTGAAGCTTTCTTT. Translating it yields CASSPGGFENTEAFF. Full variable domain (remainder filled in from reference TRBV7-6 and TRBJ1-1): GAGVSQSPRYKVTKRGQDVALRCDPISGHVSLYWYRQALGQGPEFLTYFNYEAQQDKSGLPNDRFSAERPEGSISTLTIQRTEQRDSAMYRCASSPGGFENTEAFFGQGTRLTVV.

CDR3 residues: CASSLRRAEDEQYF. CDR3 sequence (DNA): TGTGCCAGCAGTTTGAGGAGGGCGGAGGACGAGCAGTACTTC. The V gene is TRBV27, the J gene TRBJ2-7; TRBD2 might be the D (6 bases). There are 14 residues in the CDR3. Between the trimmed V and J ends, which lost 3 bases and 5 bases, there was a span of 14 bases. From germline, CDR1 is MNHEY and CDR2 SMNVEV (reference sequence).

As regards this clone: This sample also contains other DNA sequences that code for the same CDR3. The chain employs TRBV6-5 and TRBJ1-5; maybe TRBD1 (6 bases). The CDR3 length is 13 residues. V lost 5 bases and J 4 bases, leaving 9 bases between the germline ends. CDR1 and CDR2 (germline): MNHEY, SVGAGI. For the CDR3, the DNA is TGTGCCAGCAGTCCCGACAGGAATCAGCCCCAGCATTTT. Its translation: CASSPDRNQPQHF.

This chain joins TRBV6-1 and TRBJ2-7; D remains unclear. In germline, CDR1 is MNHNS, CDR2 SASEGT. This CDR3 region has 12 residues. The ends were cut back, 7 bases at V and 1 base at J, with 8 bases in the middle. The CDR3: CASKVGSYEQYF. CDR3 nucleotides: TGTGCCAGCAAGGTCGGGTCCTACGAGCAGTACTTC.

The rearrangement joins TRBV5-1 to TRBJ1-1; possibly TRBD1 for D (5 bases). With 1 base removed from V and 0 bases from J, the gap between germline ends came to 10 bases. This CDR3 is 15 amino acids long. Germline V lookup: CDR1 SGHRS, CDR2 YFSETQ. The CDR3 bases are TGCGCCAGCAGCTTGATGACAGATATGAACACTGAAGCTTTCTTT. This encodes CASSLMTDMNTEAFF.

The chain couples TRBV5-1 to TRBJ1-2; D uncertain. Deletions cut 1 base from V and 3 bases from J, with 10 bases between. This CDR3 has 14 amino acids. Germline V CDR1 and CDR2: SGHRS, YFSETQ. CDR3 nucleotides: TGCGCCAGCAGCTTGACTTCAGGTTACTATGGCTACACCTTC. It translates to CASSLTSGYYGYTF.

This chain joins TRBV6-4 and TRBJ1-5, with a possible D match to TRBD1 (5 bases). Germline V lookup: CDR1 MRHNA, CDR2 SNTAGT. The CDR3 spans 15 residues. Trimming cost V 4 bases and J 6 bases, with 16 bases left between them. CDR3 DNA: TGTGCCAGCAGTGTCCACGGGGCTTCGGGTCAGCCCCAGCATTTT. It specifies CASSVHGASGQPQHF.

The J gene is TRBJ1-5, the V gene TRBV6-1; no clear D. Trimming shortened V by 4 bases and J by 0 bases, and 10 bases separated the two germline ends. CDR1 MNHNS and CDR2 SASEGT come from the germline V gene. The CDR3 is made up of 15 amino acids. The DNA for the CDR3 is TGTGCCAGCAGTGGGGGAGATTCTAGCAATCAGCCCCAGCATTTT. It codes for CASSGGDSSNQPQHF.

The chain has TRBV5-1 and TRBJ2-7; 9 nucleotides agree with TRBD2. V dropped 3 bases and J dropped 2; count of bases not matched to a gene: 3. The CDR3 has 14 amino acids. CDR1 and CDR2 (germline): SGHRS, YFSETQ. The CDR3 loop reads CASSYPSGTYEQYF. DNA for the CDR3: TGCGCCAGCAGCTATCCTAGCGGGACCTACGAGCAGTACTTC.

The V call is TRBV7-2, the J call TRBJ2-7, with 9 nucleotides matching TRBD2. The germline gives CDR1 SGHTA, CDR2 FQGNSA. This CDR3 is built from 14 residues. V was clipped by 5 bases and J by 2 bases; unmatched bases: 4. This CDR3 is CASSRLAVAYEQYF. In nucleotides, the CDR3 is TGTGCCAGCAGCCGACTAGCGGTTGCCTACGAGCAGTACTTC.

This clone has a handful of counts. The chain couples TRBV28 to TRBJ1-1; a weak D match, TRBD1 (6 bases). From germline, CDR1 is MDHEN and CDR2 SYDVKM. CDR3 length: 15 residues. Between the trimmed V and J ends, which lost 5 bases and 4 bases, there was a span of 17 bases. CDR3 protein: CASSQWTAFTTEAFF. CDR3 DNA sequence: TGTGCCAGCAGTCAGTGGACAGCCTTCACCACTGAAGCTTTCTTT.

The genes are TRBV25-1 and TRBJ2-3; possible D gene TRBD1, 5 bases. The CDR3 runs 12 residues. The V end lost 5 bases, the J end lost 3 bases, and 6 bases lay between the germline ends. Germline CDR1 and CDR2: MGHDK and SYGVNS. The CDR3 spells CASSSGTDTQYF. CDR3 bases: TGTGCCAGCAGTTCAGGGACAGATACGCAGTATTTT.

V usage is TRBV13 and J usage is TRBJ2-1, with D hard to call. Germline V gives CDR1 PRHDT, CDR2 FYEKMQ (reference sequence). The CDR3 runs 13 residues. Between the trimmed V and J ends, which lost 1 base and 5 bases, there was a span of 6 bases. The CDR3 protein is CASSLEPDNEQFF. The CDR3 coding sequence is TGTGCCAGCAGCTTAGAACCCGACAATGAGCAGTTCTTC.

The J gene is TRBJ2-1, the V gene TRBV11-3, with TRBD2 as a possible D gene (5 bases). There are 15 residues in the CDR3. The germline gives CDR1 SGHNT, CDR2 YENEEA. V was shortened by 4 bases and J by 2 bases, with 12 bases between the two germline ends. The CDR3 sequence: CASSSPSGPYNEQFF. The CDR3 region has the DNA TGTGCCAGCAGCTCACCCAGCGGCCCCTACAATGAGCAGTTCTTC.

The J gene is TRBJ1-5, the V gene TRBV28, with a possible D match to TRBD1 (5 bases). Germline CDR1 MDHEN, CDR2 SYDVKM. Deletions cut 3 bases from V and 6 bases from J, with 15 bases between. The length of the CDR3 is 15 residues. CDR3 amino acids: CASSFSGLKTQPQHF. The CDR3 nucleotides are TGTGCCAGCAGTTTTTCAGGGCTCAAGACTCAGCCCCAGCATTTT.

The chain uses TRBV11-2 and TRBJ2-7; 8 nucleotides match TRBD2. This CDR3 is built from 16 residues. V dropped 1 base and J dropped 2; count of bases not matched to a gene: 7. The V gene's germline CDR1 is SGHAT and CDR2 FQNNGV. The chain's CDR3 is CASSLVAGRFTYEQYF. In nucleotides, the CDR3 is TGTGCCAGCAGCTTAGTAGCGGGAAGGTTTACCTACGAGCAGTACTTC.

J is TRBJ2-1 and V is TRBV6-5; TRBD2 matches 13 bases. Trimming took 7 bases from V and 9 from J; bases not matched to a gene: 3. The CDR3 consists of 13 residues. Germline V gene data show CDR1 as MNHEY and CDR2 as SVGAGI. This CDR3 is CASNGLAGAEQFF. The DNA for the CDR3 is TGTGCCAGCAACGGACTAGCGGGGGCTGAGCAGTTCTTC.

The chain links TRBV5-1 to TRBJ2-2; D remains unclear. The CDR3 covers 15 residues. V shed 0 bases and J shed 3 bases, with 9 bases lying between them. CDR1 and CDR2 from the germline V gene are SGHRS and YFSETQ. The CDR3 sequence: CASSLGNRDTGELFF. For the CDR3, the DNA is TGCGCCAGCAGCTTGGGAAATCGGGACACCGGGGAGCTGTTTTTT.

The chain links TRBV10-2 to TRBJ2-5, with TRBD2 matching 8 bases. V lost 10 bases to trimming and J lost 7 bases; unmatched junction nucleotides: 11. The CDR3 is 13 amino acids. The germline gives CDR1 WSHSY, CDR2 SAAADI. DNA for the CDR3: TGCGCCATCTACTCGACTAGCGCAGGGACCCAGTACTTC. Protein sequence: CAIYSTSAGTQYF.

In its sample, this clone was seen once. The gene calls are TRBV5-1 and TRBJ1-1; D unresolved. V lost 9 bases and J 4 bases, leaving 19 bases between the germline ends. The germline gives CDR1 SGHRS, CDR2 YFSETQ. The CDR3 contains 14 residues. The CDR3 nucleotides read TGCGCCACCCATCGTGGTGAGGAGGGCACTGAAGCTTTCTTT. Translation: CATHRGEEGTEAFF.

The V gene is TRBV5-6, the J gene TRBJ2-1; maybe TRBD1 (6 bases). Germline V gene data show CDR1 as SGHDT and CDR2 as YYEEEE. The CDR3 extends over 15 amino acids. Trimming cost V 2 bases and J 0 bases, with 9 bases left between them. The CDR3 nucleotides read TGTGCCAGCAGCTTCACAGGGAGCTCCTACAATGAGCAGTTCTTC. Protein: CASSFTGSSYNEQFF.

V is TRBV6-1 and J is TRBJ2-7, with D uncertain. The germline gives CDR1 MNHNS, CDR2 SASEGT. Trimming removed 5 bases from V and 3 bases from J, with 11 bases in between. The CDR3 is made up of 13 amino acids. CDR3 sequence reads: CASSHPGFYEQYF. CDR3 coding DNA: TGTGCCAGCAGTCACCCCGGGTTCTACGAGCAGTACTTC.

V gene TRBV5-7 combines with J gene TRBJ1-1; no reliable D call. TRBV5-7 is classed as an ORF, of uncertain function. The CDR3 totals 17 residues. V lost 1 base and J lost 0, with 16 bases in between. The chain's CDR3 is CASSLRMHWGMNTEAFF. The DNA of the CDR3 is TGTGCCAGCAGCTTGAGGATGCATTGGGGAATGAACACTGAAGCTTTCTTT.

The chain combines TRBV28 with TRBJ2-7; 7 bases align to TRBD1. Germline CDR1 is MDHEN and CDR2 is SYDVKM. With 8 bases clipped from V and 2 bases from J, the junction kept 12 bases outside the gene matches. This CDR3 comprises 15 residues. CDR3: CASGPGQAIPYEQYF. The CDR3 DNA reads TGTGCCAGCGGACCCGGACAGGCAATTCCCTACGAGCAGTACTTC.

The chain uses TRBV2 and TRBJ2-7, with 7 bases lining up with TRBD1. Per germline, CDR1 SNHLY and CDR2 FYNNEI. J was trimmed by 5 bases and V by 6 bases; bases with no gene match: 7. CDR3 length: 13 amino acids. The CDR3 loop reads CASRDWTGHEQYF. CDR3 DNA sequence: TGTGCCAGCAGGGATTGGACAGGCCACGAGCAGTACTTC.

The chain is built from TRBV9 and TRBJ1-1, with D tentatively TRBD1 (5 bases). The germline CDR1 and CDR2 sequences are SGDLS and YYNGEE. The CDR3 spans 15 residues. Trimming removed 4 bases from V and 3 bases from J, with 16 bases in between. The CDR3 region has the DNA TGTGCCAGCAGCCCCCCCGGGGGAAGGGACACTGAAGCTTTCTTT. Amino acid sequence: CASSPPGGRDTEAFF.